These T cell receptor beta chains were read from a single sample in a study of OX40 agonist ivuxolimab in advanced cancers. The data were produced by immunoSEQ multiplex PCR, yet TCRdb's version contains in-frame clones alone and is incomplete. This sample yields 45,000 to 50,000 clones, of which more than 70% are seen a single time; 10% to 15% belongs to the top ten. Sequenced material: CD4+ or CD8+ T cells sorted from blood, taken in a trial of the OX40 agonist ivuxolimab. These receptors came from an adult with an advanced solid tumor such as melanoma, head and neck, liver or kidney cancer. Each CDR3 is given with its conserved first and last residue. D genes are given only for firm matches.

j_call: TRBJ2-7; d_call: TRBD1; v_call: TRBV30; cdr3_nt: TGTGCCTGGAGTGGTGACAGGGCCTACGAGCAGTACTTC; cdr3_aa: CAWSGDRAYEQYF
j_call: TRBJ2-7; d_call: -; v_call: TRBV6-4; cdr3_nt: TGTGCCAGCAGTGACGTGTGGGGCGAGCAGTACTTC; cdr3_aa: CASSDVWGEQYF
j_call: TRBJ2-7; d_call: TRBD1; v_call: TRBV30; cdr3_nt: TGTGCCTGGAGTGTGGGACAGGGGGCGGGAGAGCAGTACTTC; cdr3_aa: CAWSVGQGAGEQYF
j_call: TRBJ2-7; d_call: -; v_call: TRBV5-8; cdr3_nt: TGTGCCAGTGGACAATACTACGAGCAGTACTTC; cdr3_aa: CASGQYYEQYF
j_call: TRBJ1-2; d_call: TRBD1; v_call: TRBV9; cdr3_nt: TGTGCCAGCAACACAGGGGGGGACTATGGCTACACCTTC; cdr3_aa: CASNTGGDYGYTF
j_call: TRBJ2-1; d_call: TRBD2; v_call: TRBV27; cdr3_nt: TGTGCCAGCAGTCCCCGGACTAGCGAGCAGTTCTTC; cdr3_aa: CASSPRTSEQFF
j_call: TRBJ1-4; d_call: -; v_call: TRBV7-9; cdr3_nt: TGTGCCAGCAAATTAACAGAAGGAATTCAGGGCGACGGTAATGAAAAACTGTTTTTT; cdr3_aa: CASKLTEGIQGDGNEKLFF
j_call: TRBJ2-1; d_call: -; v_call: TRBV6-5; cdr3_nt: TGTGCCAGCAGTTCCTTGAGAGATGAGCAGTTCTTC; cdr3_aa: CASSSLRDEQFF
j_call: TRBJ1-2; d_call: -; v_call: TRBV18; cdr3_nt: TGTGCCAGCTCACCACAAGACAGACGTAACTATGGCTACACCTTC; cdr3_aa: CASSPQDRRNYGYTF
j_call: TRBJ2-1; d_call: -; v_call: TRBV7-3; cdr3_nt: TGTGCCAGCAGCTTAACTGCCGAGCAGTTCTTC; cdr3_aa: CASSLTAEQFF
j_call: TRBJ2-1; d_call: TRBD2; v_call: TRBV9; cdr3_nt: TGTGCCAGCAGCGTAGAGGGAGCGGGAGGGAGCTACAATGAGCAGTTCTTC; cdr3_aa: CASSVEGAGGSYNEQFF
j_call: TRBJ2-3; d_call: TRBD1; v_call: TRBV7-9; cdr3_nt: TGTGCCAGCAGCTTAGCTTCGACAGGGAGCACAGATACGCAGTATTTT; cdr3_aa: CASSLASTGSTDTQYF